Reported below is one T cell receptor (beta chain). This specimen belongs to a study of early T cells in non-severe SARS-CoV-2 infection. J gave up 5 bases and V 5 bases, and 10 bases lay outside the gene matches. This CDR3 region has 17 residues. Germline V CDR1 and CDR2: SGHVS, FQNEAQ. cDNA molecules, individually, were tagged with unique molecular identifiers. TCRdb called the 5' RACE reads again in MiXCR, with one record for every CDR3 protein. In the table there are roughly 69,000 distinct CDR3 sequences, 7.5% to 9% of which are singletons. The V and J genes are TRBV7-8 and TRBJ2-3; 13 bases match TRBD2. The sequence came from an adult who was a healthcare worker with PCR-confirmed SARS-CoV-2 infection or an uninfected control (not recorded which). Sequencing used whole blood, obtained at baseline. CDR3 in DNA: TGTGCCAGCAGCCCATTCACCGGGACTAGCGGGAAAGATACGCAGTATTTT. It translates to CASSPFTGTSGKDTQYF.